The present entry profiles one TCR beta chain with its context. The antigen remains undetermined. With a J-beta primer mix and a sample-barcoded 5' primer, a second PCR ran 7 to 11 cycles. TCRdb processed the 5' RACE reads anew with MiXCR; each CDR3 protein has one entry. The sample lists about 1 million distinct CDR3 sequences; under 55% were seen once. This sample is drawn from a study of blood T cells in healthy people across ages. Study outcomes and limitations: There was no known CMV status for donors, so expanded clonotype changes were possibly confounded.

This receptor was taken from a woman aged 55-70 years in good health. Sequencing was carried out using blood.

For the CDR3, the DNA is TGTGCCAGCAGCGTAGGCTCAGGTAGGGCGCAGTACTTC. Encoded protein: CASSVGSGRAQYF. V usage is TRBV9 and J usage is TRBJ2-4; D ambiguous. The germline CDR1 and CDR2 sequences are SGDLS and YYNGEE. The length of the CDR3 is 13 residues. V gave up 0 bases and J gave up 13 bases, with 14 bases separating them. Variable domain in full (rest from reference TRBV9 and TRBJ2-4): DSGVTQTPKHLITATGQRVTLRCSPRSGDLSVYWYQQSLDQGLQFLIQYYNGEERAKGNILERFSAQQFPDLHSELNLSSLELGDSALYFCASSVGSGRAQYFGAGTRLSVL.